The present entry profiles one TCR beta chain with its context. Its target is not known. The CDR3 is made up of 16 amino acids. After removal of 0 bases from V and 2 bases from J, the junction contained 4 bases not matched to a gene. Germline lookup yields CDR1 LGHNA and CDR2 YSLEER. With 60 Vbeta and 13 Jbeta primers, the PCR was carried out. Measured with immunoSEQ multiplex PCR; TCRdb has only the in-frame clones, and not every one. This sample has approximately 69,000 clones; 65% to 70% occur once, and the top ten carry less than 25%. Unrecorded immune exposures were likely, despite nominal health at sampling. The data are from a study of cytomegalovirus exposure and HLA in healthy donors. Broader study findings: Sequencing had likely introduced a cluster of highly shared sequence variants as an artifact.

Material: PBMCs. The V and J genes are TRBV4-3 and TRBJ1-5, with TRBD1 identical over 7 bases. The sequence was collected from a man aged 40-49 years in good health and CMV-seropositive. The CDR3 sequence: CASSQDLGGRNQPQHF. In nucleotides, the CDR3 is TGCGCCAGCAGCCAAGATTTAGGGGGCCGCAATCAGCCCCAGCATTTT.